The 10 T cell receptor beta chains presented below share a single source sample, sequenced in a study of beta chain features in type 1 diabetes. Study-level results: Moderately but significantly shorter TCRB CDR3s were found in Type 1 diabetes patients in all four CD4+ subsets.

These receptors' antigens are unknown. The study reverse transcribed the entire isolated RNA, so it sequenced expressed TCRB transcripts. Profiling relied on immunoSEQ multiplex PCR, and the TCRdb table lists in-frame clones only, not all of them. The data show around 600,000 clones, roughly 12% seen once. What was sequenced was naive CD4+ T cells from blood. The receptors derive from a young man with type 1 diabetes.

Only a few counts were recorded for this clone. The V call is TRBV14, the J call TRBJ1-2, with D hard to call. CDR3 size: 12 residues. With 2 bases removed from V and 3 bases from J, the gap between germline ends came to 4 bases. The germline gives CDR1 SGHDN, CDR2 FVKESK. The CDR3 coding sequence is TGTGCCAGCAGCCAAAACGACTATGGCTACACCTTC. It is translated as CASSQNDYGYTF.

This clone appeared a few times. The V call is TRBV29-1, the J call TRBJ1-5; tentatively, D is TRBD1 (5 bases). Germline assignment: CDR1 SQVTM and CDR2 ANQGSEA. CDR3 length: 13 residues. V lost 6 bases and J lost 7, with 16 bases in between. Here the CDR3 DNA reads TGCAGCGTCGCGACAGCGTTGGAACAGCCCCAGCATTTT. This codes for CSVATALEQPQHF. The full variable domain, rest sourced from reference TRBV29-1 and TRBJ1-5, is SAVISQKPSRDICQRGTSLTIQCQVDSQVTMMFWYRQQPGQSLTLIATANQGSEATYESGFVIDKFPISRPNLTFSTLTVSNMSPEDSSIYLCSVATALEQPQHFGDGTRLSIL.

This chain uses TRBV13 with TRBJ1-3; the D gene is possibly TRBD1 (5 bases). Trimming pared 3 bases from V and 4 bases from J, leaving 10 bases between. CDR1 is PRHDT, CDR2 FYEKMQ, per germline (reference sequence). The CDR3 runs to 14 residues. The CDR3 DNA reads as TGTGCCAGCAGCTTCCCGGGGGACGGAAACACCATATATTTT. Protein sequence: CASSFPGDGNTIYF.

The chain links TRBV30 to TRBJ1-4; D uncertain. This CDR3 is built from 14 residues. Germline loops: CDR1 GTSNPN, CDR2 SVGIG (reference sequence). V lost 0 bases, J lost 8 bases, and 13 bases lay in between. The CDR3 DNA reads as TGTGCCTGGAGTGTAGGGCCCGGAGGAGAAAAACTGTTTTTT. Translated: CAWSVGPGGEKLFF. The complete variable domain, with remaining parts taken from reference TRBV30 and TRBJ1-4, reads SQTIHQWPATLVQPVGSPLSLECTVEGTSNPNLYWYRQAAGRGLQLLFYSVGIGQISSEVPQNLSASRPQDRQFILSSKKLLLSDSGFYLCAWSVGPGGEKLFFGSGTQLSVL.

This clone was seen only a few times. This chain connects TRBV2 to TRBJ1-6, with D unclear. Per germline, CDR1 SNHLY and CDR2 FYNNEI. V lost 1 base and J 3 bases, leaving 1 base between the germline ends. There are 13 residues in the CDR3. CDR3 sequence (DNA): TGTGCCAGCAGTGAAGACTATAATTCACCCCTCCACTTT. Residues: CASSEDYNSPLHF.

V usage is TRBV9 and J usage is TRBJ2-5; 8 bases fit TRBD1. Trimming took 0 bases from V and 4 from J; bases not matched to a gene: 8. Germline CDR1 is SGDLS and CDR2 is YYNGEE. CDR3 size: 16 residues. The CDR3: CASSVVGQGGRETQYF. CDR3 sequence (DNA): TGTGCCAGCAGCGTAGTCGGACAGGGAGGACGAGAGACCCAGTACTTC.

This chain's CDR3 is CASSLLQGAFNEQFF. DNA for the CDR3: TGTGCCAGCAGTTTGCTCCAGGGGGCCTTCAATGAGCAGTTCTTC. V usage is TRBV28 and J usage is TRBJ2-1; 8 bases map to TRBD1. Per the germline V gene, CDR1 is MDHEN and CDR2 is SYDVKM. V lost 3 bases to trimming and J lost 6 bases; unmatched junction nucleotides: 7. This CDR3 has 15 residues.

The chain recombines TRBV19 with TRBJ2-7; 10 bases are shared with TRBD1. This CDR3 contains 15 residues. J gave up 3 bases and V 8 bases, and 10 bases lay outside the gene matches. Germline CDR1 reads LNHDA; CDR2 reads SQIVND (reference sequence). CDR3 DNA sequence: TGTGCCAGTTCCAACCGGGACAGGGGCATCTACGAGCAGTACTTC. This sequence encodes CASSNRDRGIYEQYF.

The chain recombines TRBV7-2 with TRBJ2-1; a weak D match, TRBD2 (5 bases). This CDR3 has 18 residues. Trimming took 1 base from V and 2 from J, leaving 18 bases between them. The germline V gene has CDR1 SGHTA and CDR2 FQGNSA. The CDR3 coding sequence is TGTGCCAGCAGCTTAGGACACTCTTTCGGGGTCGCCTACAATGAGCAGTTCTTC. It encodes CASSLGHSFGVAYNEQFF.

As DNA, the CDR3 is TGTGCCAGCAGCTTCCAAAGCGGGGGGCCCGAAGAGACCCAGTACTTC. Its protein is CASSFQSGGPEETQYF. The genes are TRBV7-2 and TRBJ2-5; 9 nucleotides line up with TRBD2. The V segment lost 3 bases and the J segment 3 bases; nucleotides outside the gene matches: 8. The V gene's germline CDR1 is SGHTA and CDR2 FQGNSA. CDR3 length equals 16 residues.